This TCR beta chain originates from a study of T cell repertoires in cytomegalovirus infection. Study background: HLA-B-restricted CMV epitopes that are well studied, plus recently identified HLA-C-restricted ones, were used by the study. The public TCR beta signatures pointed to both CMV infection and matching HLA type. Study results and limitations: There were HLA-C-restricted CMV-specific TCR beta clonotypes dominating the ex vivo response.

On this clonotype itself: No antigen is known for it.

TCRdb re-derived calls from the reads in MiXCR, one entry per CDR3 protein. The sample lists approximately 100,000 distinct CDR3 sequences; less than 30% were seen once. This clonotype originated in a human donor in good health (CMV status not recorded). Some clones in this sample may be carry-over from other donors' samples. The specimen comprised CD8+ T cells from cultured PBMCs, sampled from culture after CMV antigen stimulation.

The CDR3 protein is CSAFTGLSGNTIYF. As DNA, the CDR3 is TGCAGTGCCTTTACAGGACTCTCTGGAAACACCATATATTTT. V usage is TRBV20-1 and J usage is TRBJ1-3; D possibly corresponds to TRBD1 (5 bases). The CDR3 has 14 amino acids. CDR1 and CDR2 from the germline V gene are DFQATT and SNEGSKA (reference sequence). The ends were cut back, 6 bases at V and 0 bases at J, with 12 bases in the middle.